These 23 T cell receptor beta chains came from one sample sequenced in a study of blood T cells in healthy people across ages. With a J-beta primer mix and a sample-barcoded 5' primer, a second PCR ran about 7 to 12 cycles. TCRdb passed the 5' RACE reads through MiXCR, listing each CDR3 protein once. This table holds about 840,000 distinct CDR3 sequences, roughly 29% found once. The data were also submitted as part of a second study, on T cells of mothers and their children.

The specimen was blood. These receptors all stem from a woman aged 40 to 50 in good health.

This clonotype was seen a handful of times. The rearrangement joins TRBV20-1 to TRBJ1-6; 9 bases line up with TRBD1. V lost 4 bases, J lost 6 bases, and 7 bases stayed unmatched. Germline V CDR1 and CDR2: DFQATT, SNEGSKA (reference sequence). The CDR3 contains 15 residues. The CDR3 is CSATQWTGVNSPLHF. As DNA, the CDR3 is TGCAGTGCTACCCAGTGGACAGGGGTTAATTCACCCCTCCACTTT.

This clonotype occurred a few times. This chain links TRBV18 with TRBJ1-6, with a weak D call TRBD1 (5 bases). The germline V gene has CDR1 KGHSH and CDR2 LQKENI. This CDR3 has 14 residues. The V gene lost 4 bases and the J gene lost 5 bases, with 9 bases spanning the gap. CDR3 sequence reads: CASSRDGNNSPLHF. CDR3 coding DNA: TGTGCCAGCTCACGGGACGGGAATAATTCACCCCTCCACTTT. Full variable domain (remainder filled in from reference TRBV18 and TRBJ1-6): NAGVMQNPRHLVRRRGQEARLRCSPMKGHSHVYWYRQLPEEGLKFMVYLQKENIIDESGMPKERFSAEFPKEGPSILRIQQVVRGDSAAYFCASSRDGNNSPLHFGNGTRLTVT.

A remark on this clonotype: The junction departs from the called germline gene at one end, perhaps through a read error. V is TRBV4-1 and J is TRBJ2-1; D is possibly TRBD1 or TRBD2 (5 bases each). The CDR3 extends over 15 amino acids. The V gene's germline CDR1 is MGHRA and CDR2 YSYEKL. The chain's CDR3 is CAGRLGPLVYNEQFF. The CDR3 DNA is TGCGCCGGCAGGTTGGGACCGCTCGTTTACAATGAGCAGTTCTTC.

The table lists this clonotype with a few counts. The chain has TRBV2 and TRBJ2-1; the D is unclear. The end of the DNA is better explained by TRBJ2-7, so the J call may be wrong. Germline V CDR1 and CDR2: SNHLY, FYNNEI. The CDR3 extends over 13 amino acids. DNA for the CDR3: TGTGCCAGCAGTCCAGCTACCTACAATGAGCAGTACTTC. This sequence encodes CASSPATYNEQYF.

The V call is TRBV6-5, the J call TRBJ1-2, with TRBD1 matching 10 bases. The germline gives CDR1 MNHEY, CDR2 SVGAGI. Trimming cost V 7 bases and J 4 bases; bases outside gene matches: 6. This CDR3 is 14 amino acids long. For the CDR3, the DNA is TGTGCCAGCATCCCCGGGGACAGGGGCTATGGCTACACCTTC. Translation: CASIPGDRGYGYTF.

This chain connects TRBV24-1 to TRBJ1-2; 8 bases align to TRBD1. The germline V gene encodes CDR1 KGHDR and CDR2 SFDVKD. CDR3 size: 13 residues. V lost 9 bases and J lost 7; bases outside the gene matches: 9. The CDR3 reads CATQGQEVSGYTF. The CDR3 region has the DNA TGTGCCACCCAGGGACAGGAGGTCTCTGGCTACACCTTC.

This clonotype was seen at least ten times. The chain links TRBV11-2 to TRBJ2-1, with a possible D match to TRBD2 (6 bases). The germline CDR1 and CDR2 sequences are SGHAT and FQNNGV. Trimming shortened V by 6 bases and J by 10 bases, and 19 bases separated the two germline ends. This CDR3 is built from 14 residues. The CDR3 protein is CASSQSTRRGEQFF. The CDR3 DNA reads TGTGCCAGCAGTCAATCCACCCGGCGGGGCGAGCAGTTCTTC.

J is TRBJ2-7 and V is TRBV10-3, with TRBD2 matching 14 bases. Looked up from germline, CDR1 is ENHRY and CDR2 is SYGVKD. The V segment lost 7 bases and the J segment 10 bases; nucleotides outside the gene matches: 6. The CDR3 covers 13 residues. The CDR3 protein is CAIKGTSGGAQYF. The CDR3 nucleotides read TGTGCCATCAAAGGGACTAGCGGGGGAGCCCAGTACTTC.

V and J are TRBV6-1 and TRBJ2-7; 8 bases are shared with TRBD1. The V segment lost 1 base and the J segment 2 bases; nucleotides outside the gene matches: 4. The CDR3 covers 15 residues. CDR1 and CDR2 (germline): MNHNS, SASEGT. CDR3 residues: CASSEEPGGPYEQYF. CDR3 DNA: TGTGCCAGCAGTGAAGAGCCAGGGGGCCCCTACGAGCAGTACTTC.

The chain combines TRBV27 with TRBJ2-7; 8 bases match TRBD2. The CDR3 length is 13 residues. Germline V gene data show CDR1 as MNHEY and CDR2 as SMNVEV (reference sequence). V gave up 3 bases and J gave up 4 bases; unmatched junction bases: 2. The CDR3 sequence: CASSFTSGYEQYF. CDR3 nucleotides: TGTGCCAGCAGTTTTACTAGCGGATACGAGCAGTACTTC.

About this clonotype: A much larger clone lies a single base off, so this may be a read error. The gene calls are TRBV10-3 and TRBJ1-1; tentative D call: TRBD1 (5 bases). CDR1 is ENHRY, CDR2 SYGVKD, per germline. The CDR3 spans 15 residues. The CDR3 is CTISGSTASLAEAFF. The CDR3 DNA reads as TGTACCATCAGTGGGTCGACAGCATCTCTGGCTGAAGCTTTCTTT.

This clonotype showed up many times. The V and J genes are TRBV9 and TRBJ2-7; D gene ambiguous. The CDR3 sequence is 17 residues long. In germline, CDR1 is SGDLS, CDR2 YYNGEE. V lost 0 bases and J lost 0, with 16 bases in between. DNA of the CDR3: TGTGCCAGCAGCGTAGACTATAGCCCGAGGAGCTCCTACGAGCAGTACTTC. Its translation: CASSVDYSPRSSYEQYF.

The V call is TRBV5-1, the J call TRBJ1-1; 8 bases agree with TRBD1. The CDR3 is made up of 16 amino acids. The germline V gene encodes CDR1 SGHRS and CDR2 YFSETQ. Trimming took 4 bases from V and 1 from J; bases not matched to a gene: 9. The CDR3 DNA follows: TGCGCCAGCAGCACCTCAGGGGGCGACTGGAACACTGAAGCTTTCTTT. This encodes CASSTSGGDWNTEAFF.

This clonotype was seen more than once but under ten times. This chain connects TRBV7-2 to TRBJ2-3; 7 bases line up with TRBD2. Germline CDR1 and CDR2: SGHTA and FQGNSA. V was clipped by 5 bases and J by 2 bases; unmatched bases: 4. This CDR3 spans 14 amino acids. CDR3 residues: CASSRDYITDTQYF. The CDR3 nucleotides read TGTGCCAGCAGCCGGGACTACATCACAGATACGCAGTATTTT.

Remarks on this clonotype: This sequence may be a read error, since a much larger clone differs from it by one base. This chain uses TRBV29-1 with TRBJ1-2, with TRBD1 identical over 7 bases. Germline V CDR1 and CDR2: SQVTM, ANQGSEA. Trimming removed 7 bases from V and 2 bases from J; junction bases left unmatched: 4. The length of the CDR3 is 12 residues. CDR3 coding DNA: TGCAGCGGTGGGGGACAGAACTATGGCTACACCTTC. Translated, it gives CSGGGQNYGYTF.

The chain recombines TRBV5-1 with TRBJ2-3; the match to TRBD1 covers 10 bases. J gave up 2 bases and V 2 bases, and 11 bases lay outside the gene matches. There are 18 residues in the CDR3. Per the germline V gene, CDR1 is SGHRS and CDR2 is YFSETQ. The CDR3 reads CASSLRPPGQGTTDTQYF. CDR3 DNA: TGCGCCAGCAGCTTAAGACCACCGGGACAGGGGACCACAGATACGCAGTATTTT. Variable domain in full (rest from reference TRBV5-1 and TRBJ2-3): KAGVTQTPRYLIKTRGQQVTLSCSPISGHRSVSWYQQTPGQGLQFLFEYFSETQRNKGNFPGRFSGRQFSNSRSEMNVSTLELGDSALYLCASSLRPPGQGTTDTQYFGPGTRLTVL.

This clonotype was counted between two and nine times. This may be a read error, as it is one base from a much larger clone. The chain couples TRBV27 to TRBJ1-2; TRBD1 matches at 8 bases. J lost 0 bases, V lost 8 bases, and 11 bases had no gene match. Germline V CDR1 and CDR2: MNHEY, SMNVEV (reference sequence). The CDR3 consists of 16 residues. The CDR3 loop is CASRPDRVGSNYGYTF. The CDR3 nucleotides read TGTGCCAGCCGACCGGACAGGGTAGGCTCTAACTATGGCTACACCTTC.

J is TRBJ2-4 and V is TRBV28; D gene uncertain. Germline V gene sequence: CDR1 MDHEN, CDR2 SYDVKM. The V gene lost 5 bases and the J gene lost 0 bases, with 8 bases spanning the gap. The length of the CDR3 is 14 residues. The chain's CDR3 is CASSTMLAKNIQYF. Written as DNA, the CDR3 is TGTGCCAGCAGTACAATGCTAGCCAAAAACATTCAGTACTTC.

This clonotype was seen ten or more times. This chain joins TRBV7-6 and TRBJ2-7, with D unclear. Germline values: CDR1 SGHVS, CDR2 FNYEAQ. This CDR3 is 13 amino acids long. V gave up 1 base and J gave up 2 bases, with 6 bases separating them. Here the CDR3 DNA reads TGTGCCAGCAGCTTAGAAGCTACCTACGAGCAGTACTTC. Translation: CASSLEATYEQYF.

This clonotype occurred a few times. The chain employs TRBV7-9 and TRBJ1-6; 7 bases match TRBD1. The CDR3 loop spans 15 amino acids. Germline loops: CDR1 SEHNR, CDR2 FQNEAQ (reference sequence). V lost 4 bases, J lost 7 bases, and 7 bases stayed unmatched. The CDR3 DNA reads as TGTGCCAGCAGCTCCTGGACAGGACCCAATTCACCCCTCCACTTT. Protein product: CASSSWTGPNSPLHF.

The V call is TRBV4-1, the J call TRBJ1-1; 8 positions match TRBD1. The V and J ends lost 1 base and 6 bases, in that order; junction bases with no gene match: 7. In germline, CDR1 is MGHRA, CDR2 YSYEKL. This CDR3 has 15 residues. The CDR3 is CASSQAPGTGPEAFF. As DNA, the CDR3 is TGCGCCAGCAGCCAAGCACCTGGGACAGGCCCTGAAGCTTTCTTT.

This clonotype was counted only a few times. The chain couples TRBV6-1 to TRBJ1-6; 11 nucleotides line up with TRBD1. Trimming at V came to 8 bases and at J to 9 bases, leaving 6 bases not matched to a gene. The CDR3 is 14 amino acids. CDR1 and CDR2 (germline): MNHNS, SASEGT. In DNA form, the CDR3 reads TGTGCCAGCGCCAAGGACAGGGGGCTTTCACCCCTCCACTTT. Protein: CASAKDRGLSPLHF.

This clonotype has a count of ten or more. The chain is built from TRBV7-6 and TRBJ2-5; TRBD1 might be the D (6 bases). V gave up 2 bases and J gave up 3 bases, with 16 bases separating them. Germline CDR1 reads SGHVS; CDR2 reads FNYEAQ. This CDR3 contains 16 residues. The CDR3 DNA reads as TGTGCCAGCAGCTTAAATACCTACAGGGTCGAAGAGACCCAGTACTTC. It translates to CASSLNTYRVEETQYF.